The 23 T cell receptor beta chains listed next were all sequenced from one sample in a study of blood T cells in healthy people across ages. Together with a sample-barcoded 5' primer, a J-beta primer mix was included in a second PCR lasting roughly 6 to 12 cycles. TCRdb re-analysed the 5' RACE reads in MiXCR, keeping a single row per CDR3 protein. This repertoire shows under 1,000,000 distinct CDR3 sequences, about half found once; its top ten account for around a sixth. The sample taken for sequencing was blood. These receptors were collected from a man older than 75 in good health.

V is TRBV28 and J is TRBJ2-5; a weak D match, TRBD2 (5 bases). The DNA end is a closer match to TRBJ2-7, so the J assignment may be wrong. Per germline, CDR1 MDHEN and CDR2 SYDVKM. CDR3 length: 13 residues. CDR3 coding DNA: TGTGCCAGCATAGGTAGCGCGTCTGCCGAGCAGTACTTC. Translation: CASIGSASAEQYF.

There are a few counts of this clonotype. The J gene is TRBJ1-6, the V gene TRBV5-1; possible D gene TRBD1, 6 bases. The V and J ends lost 4 bases and 10 bases respectively, with 15 bases between them. CDR3 length equals 14 residues. The germline V gene has CDR1 SGHRS and CDR2 YFSETQ. The CDR3: CASSPSSGGSPLHF. The CDR3 DNA reads as TGCGCCAGCAGCCCAAGTTCGGGGGGCTCACCCCTCCACTTT.

Worth noting for this clonotype: The CDR3 does not close with the conserved phenylalanine or tryptophan, likely indicating a read error. The chain employs TRBV4-3 and TRBJ2-3, with 9 bases identical to TRBD1. V lost 6 bases and J lost 6; bases outside the gene matches: 19. This CDR3 has 18 amino acids. CDR1 is LGHNA and CDR2 is YSLEER in the germline V gene. Written as DNA, the CDR3 is TGCGCCAGCAGTCGCTGGATTAACACAGGGGGCCAGGAGGATACGCAGTATTTA. It yields the protein CASSRWINTGGQEDTQYL.

The table lists this clonotype with many counts. The V call is TRBV10-3, the J call TRBJ2-1; 10 nucleotides align to TRBD2. The V gene end was trimmed by 5 bases and the J gene end by 5 bases; junction bases not matched to a gene: 12. CDR1 and CDR2 from the germline V gene are ENHRY and SYGVKD. This CDR3 has 17 residues. This CDR3 reads CAISTNPGLAEDNEQFF. DNA of the CDR3: TGTGCCATCAGTACTAATCCCGGACTAGCGGAGGACAATGAGCAGTTCTTC.

Only a few counts were recorded for this clonotype. The chain uses TRBV7-9 and TRBJ2-5, with D possibly matching TRBD1 (6 bases). From germline, CDR1 is SEHNR and CDR2 FQNEAQ (reference sequence). V was cut by 5 bases and J by 4 bases, with 14 bases left in between. The CDR3 spans 14 residues. The chain's CDR3 is CASSSPQGRETQYF. The CDR3 DNA is TGTGCCAGCAGCAGCCCACAGGGCCGAGAGACCCAGTACTTC.

V and J are TRBV6-2 or TRBV6-3 and TRBJ2-1; tentatively, D is TRBD1 (5 bases). The CDR3 has 15 residues. V was trimmed by 7 bases and J by 6 bases, leaving 19 bases between them. Germline lookup yields CDR1 MNHEY and CDR2 SVGEGT. The CDR3 region has the DNA TGTGCCAGCACTCCCGCCGGAAGGGGTTCCAATGAGCAGTTCTTC. Translating gives CASTPAGRGSNEQFF.

The V and J genes are TRBV9 and TRBJ2-1; D may match TRBD1 or TRBD2 (5 bases each). Trimming left V 0 bases short and J 2 bases short, with 9 bases between. This CDR3 region has 15 residues. Per germline, CDR1 SGDLS and CDR2 YYNGEE. The CDR3 nucleotides read TGTGCCAGCAGCGTAGATGAGGGGACCTACAATGAGCAGTTCTTC. It encodes CASSVDEGTYNEQFF.

This clonotype was recorded a few times. The CDR3 DNA reads as TGTGCCAGCAGCCCCCTCGACAGGGCGATCGAGCAGTACTTC. This encodes CASSPLDRAIEQYF. The rearrangement links TRBV3-1 to TRBJ2-7; 7 nucleotides line up with TRBD1. The CDR3 contains 14 residues. J was trimmed by 6 bases and V by 4 bases; bases with no gene match: 9. CDR1 and CDR2 from the germline V gene are LGHDT and YNNKEL (reference sequence).

V is TRBV20-1 and J is TRBJ2-1; 8 bases match TRBD2. V lost 4 bases and J lost 1; bases outside the gene matches: 3. In germline, CDR1 is DFQATT, CDR2 SNEGSKA (reference sequence). The CDR3 is 14 amino acids. CDR3 region: CSAIREGSYNEQFF. The CDR3 DNA follows: TGCAGTGCTATCCGGGAGGGATCCTACAATGAGCAGTTCTTC.

This clonotype appeared once. A much bigger clone sits one base away, suggesting this may be a read error. The rearrangement uses TRBV2 and TRBJ2-3, with D possibly matching TRBD1 (6 bases). The V gene's germline CDR1 is SNHLY and CDR2 FYNNEI. Trimming took 6 bases from V and 2 from J, leaving 12 bases between them. The CDR3 contains 14 residues. The CDR3 spells CASRMDSNTDTQYF. Written as DNA, the CDR3 is TGTGCCAGCAGAATGGACAGCAACACAGATACGCAGTATTTT. The complete variable domain, with remaining parts taken from reference TRBV2 and TRBJ2-3, reads EPEVTQTPSHQVTQMGQEVILRCVPISNHLYFYWYRQILGQKVEFLVSFYNNEISEKSEIFDDQFSVERPDGSNFTLKIRSTKLEDSAMYFCASRMDSNTDTQYFGPGTRLTVL.

J is TRBJ2-5 and V is TRBV29-1; the D gene is possibly TRBD1 (6 bases). The CDR3 consists of 14 residues. Germline V gene data show CDR1 as SQVTM and CDR2 as ANQGSEA. The CDR3 DNA reads TGCACTTACCAAGAGCAGGGGCTCCAAGAGACCCAGTACTTC. This gives the protein CTYQEQGLQETQYF.

Worth noting for this clonotype: Mismatch with germline at one junction end may stem from a read error. The chain recombines TRBV7-2 with TRBJ2-5; D might be TRBD2 (6 bases). Per the germline V gene, CDR1 is SGHTA and CDR2 is FQGNSA. This CDR3 region has 17 residues. As DNA, the CDR3 is TGTGCCGGCAGCCGCCACCGGGACGGGAGACCCCAAGAGACCCAGTACTTC. Translating gives CAGSRHRDGRPQETQYF.

The CDR3 coding sequence is TGCAGTCTACAGTGGGGCAGGAGAGCTTTCTTT. Protein sequence: CSLQWGRRAFF. The chain is built from TRBV20-1 and TRBJ1-1; D is possibly TRBD1 (5 bases). Germline V gives CDR1 DFQATT, CDR2 SNEGSKA (reference sequence). Trimming removed 8 bases at V and 10 bases at J, with 17 bases between. This CDR3 spans 11 amino acids.

This chain joins TRBV28 and TRBJ2-5, with D possibly matching TRBD1 (5 bases). The assigned J gene may be wrong: the sequence end matches TRBJ2-7 better. The CDR3 has 14 residues. The germline gives CDR1 MDHEN, CDR2 SYDVKM. In DNA form, the CDR3 reads TGTGCCAGCAGGGGCCCGACAGCTTCCTACGAGCAGTACTTC. Its translation: CASRGPTASYEQYF.

The rearrangement uses TRBV29-1 and TRBJ2-1, with D tentatively TRBD2 (5 bases). Trimming removed 2 bases from V and 3 bases from J, with 17 bases in between. CDR3 size: 16 residues. Germline values: CDR1 SQVTM, CDR2 ANQGSEA. The CDR3 bases are TGCAGCGTTGAAACATCCACGGGAAGCTACTACAATGAGCAGTTCTTC. Residues: CSVETSTGSYYNEQFF.

This chain uses TRBV4-1 with TRBJ2-3, with 13 nucleotides matching TRBD2. The V gene's germline CDR1 is MGHRA and CDR2 YSYEKL. CDR3 length: 17 residues. The ends lost 1 base at V and 2 bases at J; junction bases unmatched: 3. In DNA, the CDR3 is TGCGCCAGCAGCCAAGCACTAGCGGGAGGGCCCACAGATACGCAGTATTTT. Its translation is CASSQALAGGPTDTQYF.

This clonotype was seen once. The rearrangement uses TRBV12-3 or TRBV12-4 and TRBJ2-5; TRBD2 is a possible D gene (6 bases). Trimming left V 5 bases short and J 5 bases short, with 21 bases between. The CDR3 is made up of 16 amino acids. The CDR3 coding sequence is TGTGCCAGCAGTCTCAGGAGGGGCAACAGTGGGGAGACCCAGTACTTC. Translation gives CASSLRRGNSGETQYF.

This clonotype was seen ten or more times. The chain is built from TRBV6-2 or TRBV6-3 and TRBJ2-7, with 10 bases lining up with TRBD2. V was clipped by 6 bases and J by 4 bases; unmatched bases: 9. Germline V lookup: CDR1 MNHEY, CDR2 SVGEGT. This CDR3 contains 15 residues. The CDR3 DNA reads TGTGCCAGCAGCCGTAGCGGGAGGAATCTGTACGAGCAGTACTTC. It is translated as CASSRSGRNLYEQYF.

Many counts were recorded for this clonotype. This chain connects TRBV20-1 to TRBJ2-1; either TRBD1 or TRBD2 may fit D (5 bases each). The germline V and J ends were trimmed by 2 bases and 5 bases, with 13 bases remaining between them. Germline CDR1 DFQATT, CDR2 SNEGSKA (reference sequence). The CDR3 length is 14 residues. This CDR3 reads CSARKPGRDNEQFF. The DNA of the CDR3 is TGCAGTGCTAGAAAACCGGGACGGGACAATGAGCAGTTCTTC.

As for this clonotype: A read error is possible here, since a much larger clone lies one base away. The chain carries TRBV29-1 and TRBJ2-7; 11 bases match TRBD1. Germline loops: CDR1 SQVTM, CDR2 ANQGSEA. The junction had 6 bases not matched to a gene; V was cut back by 7 bases and J by 1 base. The CDR3 contains 14 residues. In DNA form, the CDR3 reads TGCAGCGCTGAGGGGACAGGGGGGTCCTACGAGCAGTACTTC. Translating gives CSAEGTGGSYEQYF.

This clonotype showed up just a few times. The chain has TRBV7-6 and TRBJ2-1; D is possibly TRBD2 (6 bases). V was cut by 5 bases and J by 0 bases, with 14 bases left in between. The CDR3 consists of 16 residues. Germline CDR1 and CDR2: SGHVS and FNYEAQ. CDR3 loop: CASSPRAGSSYNEQFF. CDR3 in DNA: TGTGCCAGCAGCCCTAGAGCGGGTAGCTCCTACAATGAGCAGTTCTTC.

The V gene is TRBV27, the J gene TRBJ2-7; the match to TRBD2 covers 8 bases. The DNA end lines up better with TRBJ2-5; the J call may be wrong. Germline CDR1 MNHEY, CDR2 SMNVEV (reference sequence). The CDR3 is made up of 13 amino acids. In DNA, the CDR3 is TGTGCCAGCAGTACCCAGCGGGGGGAGACCCAGTACTTC. Translated: CASSTQRGETQYF.

Worth noting for this clonotype: This clone may be a read error of a much larger clone one base away. V usage is TRBV5-1 and J usage is TRBJ2-1; the D gene could be TRBD1 or TRBD2 (5 bases each). This CDR3 is built from 15 residues. From germline, CDR1 is SGHRS and CDR2 YFSETQ. This CDR3 is CASSRDATSCNEQFF. The DNA of the CDR3 is TGCGCCAGCAGCCGGGACGCCACTTCCTGCAATGAGCAGTTCTTC.